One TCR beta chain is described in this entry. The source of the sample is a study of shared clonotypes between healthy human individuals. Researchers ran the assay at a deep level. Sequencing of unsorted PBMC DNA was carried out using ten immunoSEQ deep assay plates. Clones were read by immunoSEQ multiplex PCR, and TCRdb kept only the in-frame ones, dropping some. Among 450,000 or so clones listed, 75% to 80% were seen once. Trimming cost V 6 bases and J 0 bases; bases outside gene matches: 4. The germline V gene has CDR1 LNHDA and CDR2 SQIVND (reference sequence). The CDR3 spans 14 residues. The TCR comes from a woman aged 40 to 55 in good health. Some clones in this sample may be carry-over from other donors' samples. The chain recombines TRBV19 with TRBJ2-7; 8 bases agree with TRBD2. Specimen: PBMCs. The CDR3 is CASRSGTSSYEQYF. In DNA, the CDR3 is TGTGCCAGTAGGTCAGGGACTAGCTCCTACGAGCAGTACTTC.